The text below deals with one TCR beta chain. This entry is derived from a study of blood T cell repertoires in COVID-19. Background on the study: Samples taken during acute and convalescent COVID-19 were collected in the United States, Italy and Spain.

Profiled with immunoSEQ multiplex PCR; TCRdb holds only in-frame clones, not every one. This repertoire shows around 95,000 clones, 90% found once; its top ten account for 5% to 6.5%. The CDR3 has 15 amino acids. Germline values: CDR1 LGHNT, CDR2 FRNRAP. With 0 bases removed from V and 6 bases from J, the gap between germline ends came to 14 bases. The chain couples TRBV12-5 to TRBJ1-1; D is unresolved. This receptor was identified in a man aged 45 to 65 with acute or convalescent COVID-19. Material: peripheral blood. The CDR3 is CASGLVHGVNAEAFF. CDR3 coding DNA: TGTGCTAGTGGTTTGGTACATGGAGTTAACGCTGAAGCTTTCTTT.